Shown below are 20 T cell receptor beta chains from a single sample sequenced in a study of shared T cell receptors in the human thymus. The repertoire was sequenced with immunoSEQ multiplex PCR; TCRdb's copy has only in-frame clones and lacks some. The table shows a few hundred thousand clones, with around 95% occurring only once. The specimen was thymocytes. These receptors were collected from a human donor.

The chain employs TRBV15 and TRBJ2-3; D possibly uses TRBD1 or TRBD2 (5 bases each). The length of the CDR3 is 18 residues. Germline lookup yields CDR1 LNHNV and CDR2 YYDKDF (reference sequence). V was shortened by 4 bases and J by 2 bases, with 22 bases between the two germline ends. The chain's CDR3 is CATSTDSPGPTITDTQYF. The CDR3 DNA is TGTGCCACCAGCACCGACAGTCCGGGACCCACTATCACAGATACGCAGTATTTT. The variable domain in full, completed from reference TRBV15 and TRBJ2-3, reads DAMVIQNPRYQVTQFGKPVTLSCSQTLNHNVMYWYQQKSSQAPKLLFHYYDKDFNNEADTPDNFQSRRPNTSFCFLDIRSPGLGDTAMYLCATSTDSPGPTITDTQYFGPGTRLTVL.

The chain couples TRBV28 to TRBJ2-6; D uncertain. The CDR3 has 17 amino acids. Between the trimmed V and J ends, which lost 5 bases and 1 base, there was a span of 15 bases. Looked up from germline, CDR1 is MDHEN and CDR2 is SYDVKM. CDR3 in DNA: TGTGCCAGCAGTCTACAGAGTCCGGGTTCTGGGGCCAACGTCCTGACTTTC. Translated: CASSLQSPGSGANVLTF.

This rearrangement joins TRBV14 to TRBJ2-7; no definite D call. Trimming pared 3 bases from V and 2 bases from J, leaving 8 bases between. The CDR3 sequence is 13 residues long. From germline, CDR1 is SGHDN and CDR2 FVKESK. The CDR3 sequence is CASSQWGTYEQYF. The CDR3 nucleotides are TGTGCCAGCAGCCAGTGGGGTACCTACGAGCAGTACTTC.

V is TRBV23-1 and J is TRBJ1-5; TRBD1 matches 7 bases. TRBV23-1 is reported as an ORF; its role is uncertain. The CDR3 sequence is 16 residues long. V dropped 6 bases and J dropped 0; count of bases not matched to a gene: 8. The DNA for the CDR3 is TGCGCCAGCAGCACCCAGGGGGGGAATAGCAATCAGCCCCAGCATTTT. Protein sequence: CASSTQGGNSNQPQHF.

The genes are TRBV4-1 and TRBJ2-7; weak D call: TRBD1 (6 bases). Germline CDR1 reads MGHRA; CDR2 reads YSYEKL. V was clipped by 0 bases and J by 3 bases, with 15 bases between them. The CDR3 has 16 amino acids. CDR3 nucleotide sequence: TGCGCCAGCAGCCAAGATCTCGGCAGGGGCAACTACGAGCAGTACTTC. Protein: CASSQDLGRGNYEQYF.

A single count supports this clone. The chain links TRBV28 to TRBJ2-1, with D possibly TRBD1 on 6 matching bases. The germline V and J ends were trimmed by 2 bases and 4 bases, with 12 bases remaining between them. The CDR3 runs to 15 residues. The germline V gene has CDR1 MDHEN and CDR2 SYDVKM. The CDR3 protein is CASSLAGTHYNEQFF. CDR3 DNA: TGTGCCAGCAGTTTAGCCGGGACACATTACAATGAGCAGTTCTTC.

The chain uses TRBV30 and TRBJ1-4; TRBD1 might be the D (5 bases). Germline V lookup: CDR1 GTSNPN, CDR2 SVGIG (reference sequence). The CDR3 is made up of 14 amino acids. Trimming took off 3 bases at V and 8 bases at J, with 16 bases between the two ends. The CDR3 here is CAWSHLGVEEKLFF. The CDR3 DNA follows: TGTGCCTGGAGCCACCTGGGGGTGGAAGAAAAACTGTTTTTT.

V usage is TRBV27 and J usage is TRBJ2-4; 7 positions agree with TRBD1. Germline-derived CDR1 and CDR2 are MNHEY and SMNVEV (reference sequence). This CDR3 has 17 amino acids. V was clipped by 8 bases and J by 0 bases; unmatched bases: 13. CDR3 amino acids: CASGQWDRVIAKNIQYF. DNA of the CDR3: TGTGCCAGCGGACAATGGGACAGAGTAATAGCCAAAAACATTCAGTACTTC.

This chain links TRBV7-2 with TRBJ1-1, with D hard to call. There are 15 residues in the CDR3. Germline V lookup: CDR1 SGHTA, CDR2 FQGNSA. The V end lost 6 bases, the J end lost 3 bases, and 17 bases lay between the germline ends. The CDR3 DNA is TGTGCCAGCAGTCCATACTTCATGAGGGACACTGAAGCTTTCTTT. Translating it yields CASSPYFMRDTEAFF.

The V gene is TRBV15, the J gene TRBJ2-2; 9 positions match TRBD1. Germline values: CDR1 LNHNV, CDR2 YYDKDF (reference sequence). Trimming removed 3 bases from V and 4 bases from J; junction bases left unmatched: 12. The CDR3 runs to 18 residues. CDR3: CATSSEDRGGECTGELFF. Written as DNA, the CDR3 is TGTGCCACCAGCAGTGAGGACAGGGGAGGGGAGTGCACCGGGGAGCTGTTTTTT.

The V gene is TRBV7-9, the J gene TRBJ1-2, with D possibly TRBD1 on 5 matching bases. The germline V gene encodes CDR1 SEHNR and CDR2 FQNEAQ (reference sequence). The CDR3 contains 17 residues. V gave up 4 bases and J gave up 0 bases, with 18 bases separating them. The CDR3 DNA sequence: TGTGCCAGCAGCTCAGCCCAGACGGAAGGGGCTAACTATGGCTACACCTTC. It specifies CASSSAQTEGANYGYTF. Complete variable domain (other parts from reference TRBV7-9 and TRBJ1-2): DTGVSQNPRHKITKRGQNVTFRCDPISEHNRLYWYRQTLGQGPEFLTYFQNEAQLEKSRLLSDRFSAERPKGSFSTLEIQRTEQGDSAMYLCASSSAQTEGANYGYTFGSGTRLTVV.

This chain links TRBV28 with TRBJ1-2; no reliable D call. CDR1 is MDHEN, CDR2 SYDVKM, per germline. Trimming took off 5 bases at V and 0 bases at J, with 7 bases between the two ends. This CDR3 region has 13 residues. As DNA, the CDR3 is TGTGCCAGCAGTGAGTTAGCTAACTATGGCTACACCTTC. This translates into CASSELANYGYTF.

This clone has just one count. CDR3: CASSSSGTSGIEQYF. CDR3 coding DNA: TGCGCCAGCAGCTCCTCCGGGACTAGCGGGATCGAGCAGTACTTC. The V call is TRBV5-1, the J call TRBJ2-7; 13 nucleotides line up with TRBD2. With V trimmed by 3 bases and J by 6 bases, 6 bases remained unmatched. The CDR3 is 15 amino acids. In germline, CDR1 is SGHRS, CDR2 YFSETQ.

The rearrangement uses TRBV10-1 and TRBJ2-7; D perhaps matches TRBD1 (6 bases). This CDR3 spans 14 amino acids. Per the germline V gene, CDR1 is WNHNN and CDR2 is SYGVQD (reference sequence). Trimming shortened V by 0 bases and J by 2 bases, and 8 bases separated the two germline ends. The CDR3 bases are TGCGCCAGCAGTGAGTCGGGACATACCTACGAGCAGTACTTC. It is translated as CASSESGHTYEQYF.

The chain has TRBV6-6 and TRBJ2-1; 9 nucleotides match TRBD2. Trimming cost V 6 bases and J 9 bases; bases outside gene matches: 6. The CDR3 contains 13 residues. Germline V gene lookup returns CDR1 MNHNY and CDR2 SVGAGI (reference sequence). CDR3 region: CASRWTSASEQFF. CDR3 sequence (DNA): TGTGCCAGCAGGTGGACTAGCGCCAGTGAGCAGTTCTTC.

The CDR3 region has the DNA TGTGCCAGCAGTGCATTGCGGACAACTATTCCTAATGAGCAGTTCTTC. Translated: CASSALRTTIPNEQFF. This chain links TRBV9 with TRBJ2-1; TRBD1 is a possible D gene (5 bases). The V gene's germline CDR1 is SGDLS and CDR2 YYNGEE. V lost 5 bases to trimming and J lost 7 bases, with 22 bases between them. This CDR3 spans 16 amino acids.

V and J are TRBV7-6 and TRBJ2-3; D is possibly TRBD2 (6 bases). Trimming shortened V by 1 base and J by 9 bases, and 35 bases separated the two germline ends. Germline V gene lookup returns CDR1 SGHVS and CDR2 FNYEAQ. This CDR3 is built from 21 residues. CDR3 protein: CASSLDFGRTRLTTGRQTQYF. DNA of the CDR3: TGTGCCAGCAGCTTAGATTTCGGGAGAACCCGACTCACTACAGGACGACAAACGCAGTATTTT.

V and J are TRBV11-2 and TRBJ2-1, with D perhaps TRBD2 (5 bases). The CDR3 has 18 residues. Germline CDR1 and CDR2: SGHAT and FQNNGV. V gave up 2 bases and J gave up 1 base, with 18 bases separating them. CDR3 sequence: CASSLRPSERRSYNEQFF. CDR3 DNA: TGTGCCAGCAGCTTACGGCCTTCGGAGCGGAGATCCTACAATGAGCAGTTCTTC.

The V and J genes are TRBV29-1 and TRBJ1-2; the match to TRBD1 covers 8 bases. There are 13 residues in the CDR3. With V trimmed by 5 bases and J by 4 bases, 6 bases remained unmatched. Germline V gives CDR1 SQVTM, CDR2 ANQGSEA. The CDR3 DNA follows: TGCAGCGTTCCCAGGGGGCGCCCCTATGGCTACACCTTC. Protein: CSVPRGRPYGYTF.

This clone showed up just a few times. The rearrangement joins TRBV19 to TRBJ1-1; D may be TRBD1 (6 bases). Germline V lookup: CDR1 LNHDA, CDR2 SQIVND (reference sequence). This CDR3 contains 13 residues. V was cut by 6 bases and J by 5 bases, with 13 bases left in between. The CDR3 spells CASSTGNPTEAFF. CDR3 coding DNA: TGTGCCAGTAGCACAGGGAACCCTACTGAAGCTTTCTTT.